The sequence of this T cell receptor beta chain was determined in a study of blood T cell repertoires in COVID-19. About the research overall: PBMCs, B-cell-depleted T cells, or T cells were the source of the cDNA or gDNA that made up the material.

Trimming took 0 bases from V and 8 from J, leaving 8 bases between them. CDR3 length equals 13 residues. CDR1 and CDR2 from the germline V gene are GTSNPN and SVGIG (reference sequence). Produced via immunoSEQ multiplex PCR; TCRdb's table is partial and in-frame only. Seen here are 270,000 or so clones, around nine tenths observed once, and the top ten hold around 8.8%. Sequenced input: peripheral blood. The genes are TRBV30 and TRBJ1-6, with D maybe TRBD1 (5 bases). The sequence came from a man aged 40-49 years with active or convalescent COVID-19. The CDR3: CAWSVQEDSPLHF. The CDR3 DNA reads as TGTGCCTGGAGTGTACAGGAAGATTCACCCCTCCACTTT.